The present TCR beta chain was sequenced within a study of cytomegalovirus exposure and HLA in healthy donors. CDR3 length: 13 amino acids. V lost 2 bases and J 7 bases, leaving 11 bases between the germline ends. From germline, CDR1 is KGHSH and CDR2 LQKENI. Profiling relied on immunoSEQ multiplex PCR, and the TCRdb table lists in-frame clones only, not all of them. The table has about 240,000 clones, roughly 86% seen once. The receptor was isolated from a woman in her thirties in good health and CMV-seropositive. The V and J genes are TRBV18 and TRBJ1-2, with D hard to call. The sequenced material came from PBMCs. The CDR3 coding sequence is TGTGCCAGCTCACCATCAGGTTCGTCTGGCTACACCTTC. It is translated as CASSPSGSSGYTF.